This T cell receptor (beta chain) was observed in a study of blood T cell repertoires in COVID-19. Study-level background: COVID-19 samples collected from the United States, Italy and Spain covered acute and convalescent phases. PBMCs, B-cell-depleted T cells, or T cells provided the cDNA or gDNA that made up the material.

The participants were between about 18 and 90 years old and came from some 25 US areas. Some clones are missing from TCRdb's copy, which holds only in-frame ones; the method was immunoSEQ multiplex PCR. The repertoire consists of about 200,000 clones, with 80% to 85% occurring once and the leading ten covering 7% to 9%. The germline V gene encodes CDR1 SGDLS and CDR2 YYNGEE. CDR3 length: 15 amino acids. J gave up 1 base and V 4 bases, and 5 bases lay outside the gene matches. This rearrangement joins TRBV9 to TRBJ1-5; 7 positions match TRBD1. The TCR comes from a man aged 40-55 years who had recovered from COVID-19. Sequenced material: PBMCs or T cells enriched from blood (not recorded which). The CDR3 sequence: CASSQGGRSNQPQHF. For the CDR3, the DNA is TGTGCCAGCAGCCAAGGGGGCCGAAGCAATCAGCCCCAGCATTTT.